This T cell receptor (beta chain) is from a study of glioma-infiltrating T cells. Amplification of TCR alpha and beta CDR3 regions from RNA used iRepertoire nested multiplex PCR. Input was roughly 95-450 ng of tissue mRNA or PBMC total RNA. TCRdb recomputed calls from the multiplex PCR reads with MiXCR, one row per CDR3 protein. This table has about 94,000 distinct CDR3 sequences, about 25% appearing once. This clonotype showed up many times. What it recognizes is unknown. The CDR3 has 15 residues. Germline V gene sequence: CDR1 DFQATT, CDR2 SNEGSKA (reference sequence). V trimming: 6 bases; J trimming: 3 bases; junction bases outside the gene matches: 11. Study-wide results and limits: Tissue and blood shared very few CDR3 sequences. Above-expected tissue-blood divergence occurred in all gliomas, most in low-grade ones.

The sequencing input was glioma tissue, nonneoplastic brain tissue, or PBMCs (not recorded which). This clonotype originated in a human donor with low-grade glioma or glioblastoma, undergoing nonglioma brain surgery, or in good health (not recorded which). This chain uses TRBV20-1 with TRBJ1-2; TRBD1 matches at 9 bases. Here the CDR3 DNA reads TGCAGTGCCAGGGTTACAGGGGGCAATGACTATGGCTACACCTTC. This gives the protein CSARVTGGNDYGYTF.